A selection of T cell receptor beta chains follows, all from one sample in a study of OX40 agonist ivuxolimab in advanced cancers. Clones were sequenced by immunoSEQ multiplex PCR, and TCRdb holds only the in-frame ones, with some missing. The sample lists 60,000 to 65,000 clones, 75% to 85% occurring once. Sequencing was performed on CD4+ or CD8+ T cells sorted from blood, taken in a trial of the OX40 agonist ivuxolimab. The receptors here all came from an adult with an advanced solid tumor such as melanoma, head and neck, liver or kidney cancer. The CDR3 runs from the conserved cysteine through the conserved F or W. D genes are given only for firm matches. Rows give clone size only sometimes, using once, few, many, or a class for an expanded clone.

J gene | clone size | V gene | D gene | CDR3 protein | CDR3 DNA
TRBJ2-3 | - | TRBV7-2 | - | CASSVPPGAQYF | TGTGCCAGCAGCGTACCCCCGGGGGCGCAGTATTTT
TRBJ2-3 | - | TRBV18 | TRBD2 | CASSPTSGGSDTQYF | TGTGCCAGCTCACCGACTAGCGGGGGGTCGGATACGCAGTATTTT
TRBJ1-5 | - | TRBV30 | - | CAWSLGYNQPQHF | TGTGCCTGGAGTTTGGGGTACAATCAGCCCCAGCATTTT
TRBJ2-1 | - | TRBV28 | - | CASSPNSWGPYNEQFF | TGTGCCAGCAGTCCCAACTCGTGGGGGCCCTACAATGAGCAGTTCTTC
TRBJ2-7 | - | TRBV30 | - | CAWSVPDRAREQYF | TGTGCCTGGAGTGTACCCGACCGAGCCCGCGAGCAGTACTTC
TRBJ2-3 | - | TRBV7-2 | - | CASSLGLGLSADTQYF | TGTGCCAGCAGCTTAGGACTAGGACTTTCCGCAGATACGCAGTATTTT
TRBJ1-5 | - | TRBV28 | TRBD1 | CASSYGTGDGQPQHF | TGTGCCAGCAGTTACGGGACAGGGGATGGCCAGCCCCAGCATTTT
TRBJ2-7 | - | TRBV5-1 | - | CASSLVSQSYEQYF | TGCGCCAGCAGCTTGGTTTCGCAGTCCTACGAGCAGTACTTC
TRBJ2-4 | once | TRBV2 | - | CASTTTRSAKNIQYF | TGTGCCAGCACCACGACTAGATCCGCCAAAAACATTCAGTACTTC
TRBJ2-1 | - | TRBV5-1 | TRBD2 | CASSFRLAGDSYNEQFF | TGCGCCAGCAGCTTCCGACTAGCGGGGGACAGCTACAATGAGCAGTTCTTC
TRBJ2-6 | - | TRBV7-6 | - | CASSPSGANVLTF | TGTGCCAGCAGCCCCTCTGGGGCCAACGTCCTGACTTTC
TRBJ1-2 | - | TRBV19 | - | CASRVRGQSGEGYTF | TGTGCCAGTAGGGTCAGGGGCCAATCCGGGGAAGGCTACACCTTC
TRBJ1-1 | - | TRBV7-9 | - | CASSLDLGRLNTEAFF | TGTGCCAGCAGCTTGGACTTGGGACGGCTGAACACTGAAGCTTTCTTT
TRBJ2-1 | - | TRBV11-3 | TRBD2 | CASSLEVGGDFDEQFF | TGTGCCAGCAGCTTAGAGGTCGGGGGGGACTTCGATGAGCAGTTCTTC
TRBJ2-3 | - | TRBV5-6 | - | CASSGRQTTDTQYF | TGTGCCAGCAGCGGACGACAGACCACAGATACGCAGTATTTT
TRBJ2-2 | - | TRBV7-6 | TRBD2 | CASSPIGGRDAGELFF | TGTGCCAGCAGCCCAATCGGCGGGAGGGATGCCGGGGAGCTGTTTTTT
TRBJ1-1 | - | TRBV5-1 | - | CASSFLGGGQGTEAFF | TGCGCCAGCAGCTTTCTTGGCGGCGGGCAGGGGACTGAAGCTTTCTTT
TRBJ1-1 | - | TRBV7-9 | - | CASSLFSTEAFF | TGTGCCAGCAGCTTATTCTCAACTGAAGCTTTCTTT
TRBJ1-6 | - | TRBV27 | TRBD1 | CASRPSGGGGSPLHF | TGTGCCAGCAGGCCTTCAGGGGGCGGGGGTTCACCCCTCCACTTT
TRBJ2-2 | - | TRBV6-5 | TRBD2 | CASSWTSGNTGELFF | TGTGCCAGCAGTTGGACTAGCGGGAACACCGGGGAGCTGTTTTTT
TRBJ2-7 | - | TRBV30 | TRBD1 | CAWTRDRGTDEQYF | TGTGCCTGGACCCGGGACAGGGGGACCGACGAGCAGTACTTC
TRBJ2-1 | - | TRBV5-1 | TRBD2 | CASAGSGSEDEQFF | TGCGCCAGCGCGGGTAGCGGGAGTGAGGATGAGCAGTTCTTC
TRBJ1-3 | - | TRBV7-2 | - | CASSPILGGRVSGNTIYF | TGTGCCAGCAGCCCGATCCTGGGGGGTCGGGTCTCTGGAAACACCATATATTTT
TRBJ2-7 | once | TRBV10-3 | TRBD2 | CAISSGLAGSYEQYF | TGTGCCATCAGCAGCGGACTAGCGGGGTCCTACGAGCAGTACTTC